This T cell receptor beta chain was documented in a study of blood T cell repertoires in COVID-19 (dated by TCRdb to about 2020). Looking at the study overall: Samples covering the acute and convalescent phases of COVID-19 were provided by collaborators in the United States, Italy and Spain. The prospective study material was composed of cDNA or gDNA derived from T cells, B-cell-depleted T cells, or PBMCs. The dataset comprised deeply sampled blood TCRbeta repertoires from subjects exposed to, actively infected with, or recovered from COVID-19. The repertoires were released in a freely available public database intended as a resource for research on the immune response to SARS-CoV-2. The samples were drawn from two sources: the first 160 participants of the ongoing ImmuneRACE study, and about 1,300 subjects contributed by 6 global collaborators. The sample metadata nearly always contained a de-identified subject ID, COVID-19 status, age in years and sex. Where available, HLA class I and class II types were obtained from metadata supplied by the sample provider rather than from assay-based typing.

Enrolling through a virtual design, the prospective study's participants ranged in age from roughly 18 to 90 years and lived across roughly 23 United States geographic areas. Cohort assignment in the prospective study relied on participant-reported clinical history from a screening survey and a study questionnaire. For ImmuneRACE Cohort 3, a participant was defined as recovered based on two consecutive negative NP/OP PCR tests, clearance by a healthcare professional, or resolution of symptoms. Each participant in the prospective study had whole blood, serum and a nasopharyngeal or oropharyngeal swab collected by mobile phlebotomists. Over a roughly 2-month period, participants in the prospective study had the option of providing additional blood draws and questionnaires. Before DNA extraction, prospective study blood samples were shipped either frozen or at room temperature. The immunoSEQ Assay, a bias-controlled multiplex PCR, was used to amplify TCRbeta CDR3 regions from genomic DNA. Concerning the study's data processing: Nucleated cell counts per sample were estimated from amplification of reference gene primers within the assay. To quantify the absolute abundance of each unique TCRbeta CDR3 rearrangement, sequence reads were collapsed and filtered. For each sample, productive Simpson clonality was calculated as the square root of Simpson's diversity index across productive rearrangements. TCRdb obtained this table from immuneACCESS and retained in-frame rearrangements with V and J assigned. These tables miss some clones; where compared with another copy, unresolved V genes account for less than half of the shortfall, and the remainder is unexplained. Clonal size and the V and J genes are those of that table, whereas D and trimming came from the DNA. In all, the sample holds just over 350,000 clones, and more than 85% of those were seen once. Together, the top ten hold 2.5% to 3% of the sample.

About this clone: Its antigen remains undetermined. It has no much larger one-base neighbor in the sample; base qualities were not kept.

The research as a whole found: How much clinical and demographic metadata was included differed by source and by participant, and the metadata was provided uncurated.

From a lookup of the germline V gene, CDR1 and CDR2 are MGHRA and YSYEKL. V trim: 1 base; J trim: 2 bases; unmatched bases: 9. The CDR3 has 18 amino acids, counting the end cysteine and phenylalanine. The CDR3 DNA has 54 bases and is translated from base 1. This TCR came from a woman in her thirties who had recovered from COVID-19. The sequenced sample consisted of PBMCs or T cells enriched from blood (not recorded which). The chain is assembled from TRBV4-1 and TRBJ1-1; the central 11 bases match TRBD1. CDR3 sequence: CASSQGPGQGGINTEAFF. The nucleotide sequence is TGCGCCAGCAGCCAAGGCCCGGGACAGGGGGGGATCAACACTGAAGCTTTCTTT.